The 10 T cell receptor beta chains given below trace back to one sample, sequenced in a study of cytomegalovirus exposure and HLA in healthy donors. Here immunoSEQ multiplex PCR was the method, and the copy in TCRdb shows in-frame clones only, minus some. The sample lists about 180,000 clones, around 85% occurring once. The sequenced material came from PBMCs. These receptors came from a young man in good health and CMV-seropositive.

The chain links TRBV2 to TRBJ2-5; D is unclear. CDR1 SNHLY and CDR2 FYNNEI come from the germline V gene. There are 14 residues in the CDR3. V was clipped by 3 bases and J by 0 bases, with 8 bases between them. The CDR3 loop reads CASSDFNDQETQYF. Here the CDR3 DNA reads TGTGCCAGCAGTGATTTTAATGACCAAGAGACCCAGTACTTC.

V usage is TRBV27 and J usage is TRBJ2-7; perhaps TRBD1 as D (6 bases). The CDR3 loop spans 12 amino acids. Trimming removed 11 bases at V and 5 bases at J, with 16 bases between. From germline, CDR1 is MNHEY and CDR2 SMNVEV (reference sequence). The CDR3 here is CAVGRGTNEQYF. The CDR3 coding sequence is TGTGCCGTAGGAAGGGGGACGAACGAGCAGTACTTC.

V gene TRBV7-9 combines with J gene TRBJ2-6; D may be TRBD2 (5 bases). CDR1 SEHNR and CDR2 FQNEAQ come from the germline V gene (reference sequence). V was clipped by 3 bases and J by 0 bases, with 18 bases between them. The CDR3 is 19 residues long. The CDR3 DNA sequence: TGTGCCAGCAGCTTTCATTCTTTTGACGGGAACTCTGGGGCCAACGTCCTGACTTTC. It is translated as CASSFHSFDGNSGANVLTF. Full variable domain (rest looked up from reference TRBV7-9 and TRBJ2-6): DTGVSQNPRHKITKRGQNVTFRCDPISEHNRLYWYRQTLGQGPEFLTYFQNEAQLEKSRLLSDRFSAERPKGSFSTLEIQRTEQGDSAMYLCASSFHSFDGNSGANVLTFGAGSRLTVL.

The J gene is TRBJ1-2, the V gene TRBV28; TRBD1 matches at 8 bases. V dropped 6 bases and J dropped 6; count of bases not matched to a gene: 6. Germline-derived CDR1 and CDR2 are MDHEN and SYDVKM. The CDR3 sequence is 13 residues long. The CDR3, as DNA: TGTGCCAGCAGCTATGGGACAGGTAATGGCTACACCTTC. Its translation is CASSYGTGNGYTF.

This clone was seen more than once but under ten times. The chain is built from TRBV4-1 and TRBJ2-2; a weak D match, TRBD1 (6 bases). Germline-derived CDR1 and CDR2 are MGHRA and YSYEKL. The V end was cut by 5 bases, the J end by 2 bases, with 12 bases between. The CDR3 consists of 15 residues. The chain's CDR3 is CASSSGQGNTGELFF. DNA for the CDR3: TGCGCCAGCAGCTCGGGACAAGGAAACACCGGGGAGCTGTTTTTT.

The chain links TRBV7-2 to TRBJ2-2; TRBD2 agrees at 12 bases. The germline V gene has CDR1 SGHTA and CDR2 FQGNSA. CDR3 size: 15 residues. The V and J ends lost 5 bases and 7 bases, in that order; junction bases with no gene match: 5. Here the CDR3 reads CASSASGGAHGELFF. The CDR3 bases are TGTGCCAGCAGCGCTAGCGGGGGGGCCCACGGGGAGCTGTTTTTT.

The rearrangement links TRBV16 to TRBJ1-1, with D unclear. Germline-derived CDR1 and CDR2 are KGHSY and FQNENV. This CDR3 is 11 amino acids long. V was pared by 9 bases and J by 5 bases, with 10 bases between. The CDR3 sequence is CASGEETEAFF. The CDR3 bases are TGTGCCAGTGGAGAGGAAACTGAAGCTTTCTTT.

The chain recombines TRBV29-1 with TRBJ2-5, with D hard to call. The V and J ends lost 8 bases and 13 bases respectively, with 17 bases between them. The CDR3 spans 10 residues. Germline V CDR1 and CDR2: SQVTM, ANQGSEA. For the CDR3, the DNA is TGCAGCCCTCCCTCTTTAACTTCGTACTTC. Amino acids: CSPPSLTSYF. Full variable domain (outside the CDR3, taken from reference TRBV29-1 and TRBJ2-5): SAVISQKPSRDICQRGTSLTIQCQVDSQVTMMFWYRQQPGQSLTLIATANQGSEATYESGFVIDKFPISRPNLTFSTLTVSNMSPEDSSIYLCSPPSLTSYFGPGTRLLVL.

The CDR3 is CASRGLLLTDTQYF. The CDR3 region has the DNA TGCGCCAGCAGAGGACTACTCCTCACAGATACGCAGTATTTT. V and J are TRBV5-1 and TRBJ2-3; a possible D gene is TRBD2 (6 bases). Trimming stripped 5 bases from V and 2 bases from J, with 12 bases between. There are 14 residues in the CDR3. Per germline, CDR1 SGHRS and CDR2 YFSETQ. The full variable domain, rest sourced from reference TRBV5-1 and TRBJ2-3, is KAGVTQTPRYLIKTRGQQVTLSCSPISGHRSVSWYQQTPGQGLQFLFEYFSETQRNKGNFPGRFSGRQFSNSRSEMNVSTLELGDSALYLCASRGLLLTDTQYFGPGTRLTVL.

V and J are TRBV11-3 and TRBJ2-1, with a possible D match to TRBD2 (5 bases). Per the germline V gene, CDR1 is SGHNT and CDR2 is YENEEA. This CDR3 is built from 15 residues. The V end was cut by 4 bases, the J end by 0 bases, with 10 bases between. CDR3 in DNA: TGTGCCAGCAGCTCGGACTCAAGCTCCTACAATGAGCAGTTCTTC. The encoded protein is CASSSDSSSYNEQFF.